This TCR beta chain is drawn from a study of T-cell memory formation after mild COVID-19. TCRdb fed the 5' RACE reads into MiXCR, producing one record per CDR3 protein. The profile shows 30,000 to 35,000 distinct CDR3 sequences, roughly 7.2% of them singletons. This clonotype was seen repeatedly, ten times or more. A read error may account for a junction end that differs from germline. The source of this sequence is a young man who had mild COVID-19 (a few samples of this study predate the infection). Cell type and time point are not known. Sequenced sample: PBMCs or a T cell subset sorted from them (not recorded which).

The CDR3 loop is CASRTFDRRRAIIDTEAFF. As DNA, the CDR3 is TGTGCCAGCAGGACCTTCGACAGGCGTCGCGCGATTATAGACACCGAAGCTTTCTTT. The chain employs TRBV27 and TRBJ1-1; TRBD1 is a possible D gene (6 bases). The germline V gene has CDR1 MNHEY and CDR2 SMNVEV (reference sequence). The CDR3 loop spans 19 amino acids.